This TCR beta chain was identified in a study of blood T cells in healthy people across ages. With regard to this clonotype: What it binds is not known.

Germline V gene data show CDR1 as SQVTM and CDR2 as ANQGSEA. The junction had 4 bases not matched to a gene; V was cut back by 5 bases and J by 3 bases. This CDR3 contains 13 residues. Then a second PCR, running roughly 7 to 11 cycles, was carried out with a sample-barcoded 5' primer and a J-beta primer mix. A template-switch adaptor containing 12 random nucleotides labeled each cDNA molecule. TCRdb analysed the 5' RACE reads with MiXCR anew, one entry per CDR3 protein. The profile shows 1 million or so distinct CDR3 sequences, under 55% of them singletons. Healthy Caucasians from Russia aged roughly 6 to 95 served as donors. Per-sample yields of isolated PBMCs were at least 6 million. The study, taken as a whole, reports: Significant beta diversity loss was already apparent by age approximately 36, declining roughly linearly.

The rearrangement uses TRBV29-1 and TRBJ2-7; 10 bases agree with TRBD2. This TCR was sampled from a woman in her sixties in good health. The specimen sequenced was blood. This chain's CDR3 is CSVRASGSYEQYF. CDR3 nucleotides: TGCAGCGTTCGAGCTAGCGGGAGCTACGAGCAGTACTTC.